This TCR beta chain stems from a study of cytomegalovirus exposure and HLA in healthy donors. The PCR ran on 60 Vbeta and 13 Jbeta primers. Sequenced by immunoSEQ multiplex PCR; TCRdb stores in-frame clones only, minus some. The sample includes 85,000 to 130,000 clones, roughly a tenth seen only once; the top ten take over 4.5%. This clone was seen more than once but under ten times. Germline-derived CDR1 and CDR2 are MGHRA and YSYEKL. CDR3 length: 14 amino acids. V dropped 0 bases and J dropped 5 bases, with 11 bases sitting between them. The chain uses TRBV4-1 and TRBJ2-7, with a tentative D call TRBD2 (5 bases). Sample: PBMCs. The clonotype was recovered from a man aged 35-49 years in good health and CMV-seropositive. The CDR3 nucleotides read TGCGCCAGCAGCCAAGATCCGGGGATCCACGAGCAGTACTTC. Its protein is CASSQDPGIHEQYF.